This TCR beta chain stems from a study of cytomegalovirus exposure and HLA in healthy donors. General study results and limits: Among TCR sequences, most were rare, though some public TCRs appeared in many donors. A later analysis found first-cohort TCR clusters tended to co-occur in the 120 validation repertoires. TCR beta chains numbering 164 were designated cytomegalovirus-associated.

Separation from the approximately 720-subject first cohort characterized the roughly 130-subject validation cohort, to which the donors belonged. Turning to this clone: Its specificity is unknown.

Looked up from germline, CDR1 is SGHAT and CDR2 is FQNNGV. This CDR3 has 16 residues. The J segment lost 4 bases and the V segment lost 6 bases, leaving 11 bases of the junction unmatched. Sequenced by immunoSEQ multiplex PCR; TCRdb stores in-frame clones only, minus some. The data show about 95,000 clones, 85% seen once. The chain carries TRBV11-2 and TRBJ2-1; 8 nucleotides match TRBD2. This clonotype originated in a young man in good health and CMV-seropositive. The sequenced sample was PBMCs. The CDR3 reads CASSSGGVSGYNEQFF. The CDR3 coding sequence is TGTGCCAGCAGTTCCGGGGGGGTTTCGGGATACAATGAGCAGTTCTTC.